This paragraph covers one T cell receptor (beta chain) sequence. Its antigen is not identified. This record comes from a study of cytomegalovirus exposure and HLA in healthy donors. Whole-study findings and limits: It is likely that the observed cluster of highly shared sequence variants was a sequencing artifact.

The PCR made use of 60 Vbeta and 13 Jbeta primers. This table comes from immunoSEQ multiplex PCR, and its TCRdb copy is limited to in-frame clones, with some not included. The table lists roughly 72,000 clones, over 70% of them singletons. Between the trimmed V and J ends, which lost 4 bases and 6 bases, there was a span of 16 bases. Germline values: CDR1 MNHEY, CDR2 SVGAGI. The CDR3 is 14 residues long. This chain connects TRBV6-5 to TRBJ2-7; D may be TRBD2 (5 bases). The sample was PBMCs. This clonotype was obtained from a human donor in good health. This CDR3 is CASSSDRIAGEQYF. In DNA form, the CDR3 reads TGTGCCAGCAGTTCCGACCGCATTGCGGGCGAGCAGTACTTC.